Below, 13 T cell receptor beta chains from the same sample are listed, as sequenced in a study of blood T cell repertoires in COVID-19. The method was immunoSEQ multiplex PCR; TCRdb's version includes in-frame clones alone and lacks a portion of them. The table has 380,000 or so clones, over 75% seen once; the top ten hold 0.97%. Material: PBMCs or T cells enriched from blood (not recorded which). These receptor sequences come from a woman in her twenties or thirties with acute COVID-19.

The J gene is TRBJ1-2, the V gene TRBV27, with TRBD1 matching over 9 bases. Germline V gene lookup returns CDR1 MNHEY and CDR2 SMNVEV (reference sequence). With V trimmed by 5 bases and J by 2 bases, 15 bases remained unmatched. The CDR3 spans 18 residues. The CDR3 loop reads CASSRTPQQGAGNYGYTF. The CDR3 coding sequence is TGTGCCAGCAGTCGAACACCCCAACAGGGGGCAGGGAACTATGGCTACACCTTC.

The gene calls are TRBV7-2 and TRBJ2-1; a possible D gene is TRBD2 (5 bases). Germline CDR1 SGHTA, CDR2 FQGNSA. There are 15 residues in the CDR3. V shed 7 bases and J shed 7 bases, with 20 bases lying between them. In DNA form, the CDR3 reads TGTGCCAGCATCCCTTCGGACGGGGTGGTGAATGAGCAGTTCTTC. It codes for CASIPSDGVVNEQFF.

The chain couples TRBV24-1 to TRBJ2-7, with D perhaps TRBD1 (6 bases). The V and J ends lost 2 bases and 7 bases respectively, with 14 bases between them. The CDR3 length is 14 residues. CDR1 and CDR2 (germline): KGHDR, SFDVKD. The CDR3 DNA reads TGTGCCACCAGTGATTCGGGACAATGGGGGGAGCAGTACTTC. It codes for CATSDSGQWGEQYF.

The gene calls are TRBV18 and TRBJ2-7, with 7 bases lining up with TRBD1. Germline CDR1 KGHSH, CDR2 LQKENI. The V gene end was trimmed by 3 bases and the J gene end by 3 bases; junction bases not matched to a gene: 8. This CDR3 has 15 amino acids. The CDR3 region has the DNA TGTGCCAGCTCACCTTCGACAGGGAGACTCTACGAGCAGTACTTC. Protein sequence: CASSPSTGRLYEQYF.

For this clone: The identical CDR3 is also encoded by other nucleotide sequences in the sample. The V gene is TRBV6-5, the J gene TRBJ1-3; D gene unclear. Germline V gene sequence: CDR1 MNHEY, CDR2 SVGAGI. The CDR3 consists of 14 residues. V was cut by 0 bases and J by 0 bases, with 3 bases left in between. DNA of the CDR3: TGTGCCAGCAGTTACTCACTCTCTGGAAACACCATATATTTT. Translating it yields CASSYSLSGNTIYF.

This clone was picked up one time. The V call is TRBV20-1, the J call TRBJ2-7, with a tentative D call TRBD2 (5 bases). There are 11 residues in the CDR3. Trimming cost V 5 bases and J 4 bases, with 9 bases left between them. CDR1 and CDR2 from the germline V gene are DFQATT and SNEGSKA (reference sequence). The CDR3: CSAFGGYEQYF. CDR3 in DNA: TGCAGTGCTTTTGGAGGATACGAGCAGTACTTC.

CDR3 sequence: CASSWGTGIGNTIYF. DNA of the CDR3: TGCGCCAGCAGCTGGGGGACAGGGATAGGAAACACCATATATTTT. The chain joins TRBV5-1 to TRBJ1-3, with 9 nucleotides matching TRBD1. CDR3 length: 15 amino acids. The germline V gene encodes CDR1 SGHRS and CDR2 YFSETQ. V was pared by 3 bases and J by 4 bases, with 5 bases of the junction left unmatched. The complete variable domain, with remaining parts taken from reference TRBV5-1 and TRBJ1-3, reads KAGVTQTPRYLIKTRGQQVTLSCSPISGHRSVSWYQQTPGQGLQFLFEYFSETQRNKGNFPGRFSGRQFSNSRSEMNVSTLELGDSALYLCASSWGTGIGNTIYFGEGSWLTVV.

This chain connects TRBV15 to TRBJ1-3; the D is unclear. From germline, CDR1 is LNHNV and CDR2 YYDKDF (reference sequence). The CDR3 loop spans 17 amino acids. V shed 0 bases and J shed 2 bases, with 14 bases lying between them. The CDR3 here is CATSRDPVTYPGNTIYF. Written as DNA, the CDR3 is TGTGCCACCAGCAGAGATCCAGTGACATACCCTGGAAACACCATATATTTT.

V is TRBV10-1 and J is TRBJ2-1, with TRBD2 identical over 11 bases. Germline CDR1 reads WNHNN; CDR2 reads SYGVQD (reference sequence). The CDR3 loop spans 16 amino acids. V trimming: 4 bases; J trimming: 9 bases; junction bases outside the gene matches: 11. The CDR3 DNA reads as TGCGCCAGCAGTGTACGGCTAGCGGGGGGTTCTAGTGAGCAGTTCTTC. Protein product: CASSVRLAGGSSEQFF.

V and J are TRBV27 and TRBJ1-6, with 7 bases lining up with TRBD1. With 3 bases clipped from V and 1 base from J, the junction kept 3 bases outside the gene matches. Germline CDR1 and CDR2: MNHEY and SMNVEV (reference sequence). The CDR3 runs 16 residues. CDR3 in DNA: TGTGCCAGCAGTTTTAGGGGGCAGTCCTATAATTCACCCCTCCACTTT. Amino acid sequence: CASSFRGQSYNSPLHF.

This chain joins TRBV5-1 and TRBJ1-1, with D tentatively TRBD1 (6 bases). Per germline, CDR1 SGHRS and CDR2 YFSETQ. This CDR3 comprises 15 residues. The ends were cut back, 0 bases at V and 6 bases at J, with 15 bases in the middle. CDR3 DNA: TGCGCCAGCAGCTTGGCCCCCACTCGGACAGCTGAAGCTTTCTTT. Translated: CASSLAPTRTAEAFF.

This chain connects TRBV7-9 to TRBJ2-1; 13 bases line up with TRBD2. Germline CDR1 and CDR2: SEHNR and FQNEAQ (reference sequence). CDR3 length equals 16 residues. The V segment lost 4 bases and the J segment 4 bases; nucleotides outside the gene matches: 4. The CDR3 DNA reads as TGTGCCAGCAGCTCGACTAGCGGGGGGTTATACAATGAGCAGTTCTTC. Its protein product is CASSSTSGGLYNEQFF.

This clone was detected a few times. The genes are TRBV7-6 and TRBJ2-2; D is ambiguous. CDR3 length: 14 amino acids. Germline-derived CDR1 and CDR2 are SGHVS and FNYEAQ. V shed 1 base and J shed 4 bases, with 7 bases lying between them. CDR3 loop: CASSLEPSTGELFF. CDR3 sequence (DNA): TGTGCCAGCAGCTTAGAGCCCTCCACCGGGGAGCTGTTTTTT.